This T cell receptor beta chain was documented in a study of T cells after posttransplantation cyclophosphamide. The CDR3 sequence is 13 residues long. The germline V gene has CDR1 SQVTM and CDR2 ANQGSEA. V was cut by 4 bases and J by 3 bases, with 12 bases left in between. Whole-study results and caveats: TRB overlap between skin or GI tissue T cells and blood was limited. After PTCy, TRB diversity resembled that of CNI/methotrexate controls. Donor-recipient repertoire similarity was low at 1-2 months, rising over year one.

Method: immunoSEQ multiplex PCR; TCRdb's copy keeps in-frame clones and lacks some. In the table there are some 10,000 clones, around 81% of which are singletons. The table lists this clone with a count of one. Its target is unknown. Busulfan-fludarabine conditioning, marrow transplant, and cyclophosphamide on days +3 and +4 were administered. The source material was PBMCs, sampled 1755 days after allogeneic stem cell transplant with posttransplant cyclophosphamide. The clonotype originates from a female patient aged 45-60 years who received an allogeneic stem cell transplant from a related donor, was CMV-positive, and had no GVHD. Some T cells may arise from the graft donor. The chain uses TRBV29-1 and TRBJ1-1; no clear D gene. CDR3 nucleotides: TGCAGCGTTGCAGACACCGGGGACACTGAAGCTTTCTTT. This encodes CSVADTGDTEAFF. Full variable domain (missing parts from reference TRBV29-1 and TRBJ1-1): SAVISQKPSRDICQRGTSLTIQCQVDSQVTMMFWYRQQPGQSLTLIATANQGSEATYESGFVIDKFPISRPNLTFSTLTVSNMSPEDSSIYLCSVADTGDTEAFFGQGTRLTVV.